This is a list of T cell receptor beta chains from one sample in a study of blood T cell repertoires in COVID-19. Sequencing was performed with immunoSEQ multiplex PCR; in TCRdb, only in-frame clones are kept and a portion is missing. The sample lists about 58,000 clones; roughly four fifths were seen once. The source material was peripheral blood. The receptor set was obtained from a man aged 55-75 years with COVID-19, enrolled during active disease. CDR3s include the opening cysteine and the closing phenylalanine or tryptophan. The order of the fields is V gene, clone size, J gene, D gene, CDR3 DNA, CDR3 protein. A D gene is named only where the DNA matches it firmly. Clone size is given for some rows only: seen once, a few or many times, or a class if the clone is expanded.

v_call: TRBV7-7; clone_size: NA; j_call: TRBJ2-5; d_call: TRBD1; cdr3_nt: TGTGCTAGCAGCTTAGAGGGGACAGGGCGTGGGACCCAGTACTTC; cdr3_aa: CASSLEGTGRGTQYF
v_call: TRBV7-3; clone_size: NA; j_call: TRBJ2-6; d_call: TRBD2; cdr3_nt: TGTGCCAGCAGCTTAGACCGGGGGGACGTCCTGACTTTC; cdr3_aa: CASSLDRGDVLTF
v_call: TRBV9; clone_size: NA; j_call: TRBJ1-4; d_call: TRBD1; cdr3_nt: TGTGCCAGCAGCACCGGGACAGGGAGCGAAAAACTGTTTTTT; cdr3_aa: CASSTGTGSEKLFF
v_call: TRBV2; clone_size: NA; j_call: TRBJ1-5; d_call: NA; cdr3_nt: TGTGCCAGCAGTGTTAGGCGGGAGGGCAATCAGCCCCAGCATTTT; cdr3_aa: CASSVRREGNQPQHF
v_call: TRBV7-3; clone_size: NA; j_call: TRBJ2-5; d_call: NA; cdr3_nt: TGTGCCAGCAGCTCCAAAGCGGGGCAGGGGTTCCCAGAGACCCAGTACTTC; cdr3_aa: CASSSKAGQGFPETQYF
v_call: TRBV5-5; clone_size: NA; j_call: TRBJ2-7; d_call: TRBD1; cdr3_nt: TGTGCCAGCAGCTTGGCTGGACAGGGGCCCTACGAGCAGTACTTC; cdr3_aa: CASSLAGQGPYEQYF
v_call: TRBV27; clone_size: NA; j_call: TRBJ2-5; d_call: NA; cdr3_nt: TGTGCCAGCAGTTTATCGCGGCAGTCGCCTGGCGTACAAGAGACCCAGTACTTC; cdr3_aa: CASSLSRQSPGVQETQYF
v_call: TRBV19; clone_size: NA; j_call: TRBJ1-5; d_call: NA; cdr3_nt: TGTGCCACCCAAGGCAAGAGGGTTAGCAATCAGCCCCAGCATTTT; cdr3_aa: CATQGKRVSNQPQHF
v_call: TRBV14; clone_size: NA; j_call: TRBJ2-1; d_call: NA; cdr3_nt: TGTGCCAGCAGCCATTTCAGCGTAGACAATGAGCAGTTCTTC; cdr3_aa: CASSHFSVDNEQFF
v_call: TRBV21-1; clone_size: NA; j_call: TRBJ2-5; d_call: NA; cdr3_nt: TGTGCCAGCAGCAAAGGTAACAGGGGACTAGCAGAGACCCAGTACTTC; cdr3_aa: CASSKGNRGLAETQYF
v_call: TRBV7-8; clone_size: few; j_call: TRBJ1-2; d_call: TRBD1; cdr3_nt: TGTGCCAGCAGCTTAGGGATGGGCACCGGGACAGCTAACTATGGCTACACCTTC; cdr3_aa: CASSLGMGTGTANYGYTF
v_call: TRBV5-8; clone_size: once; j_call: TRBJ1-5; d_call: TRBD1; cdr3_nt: TGTGCCAGCAGCCGAAACGACAGGGATGGCCAGCCCCAGCATTTT; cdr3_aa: CASSRNDRDGQPQHF
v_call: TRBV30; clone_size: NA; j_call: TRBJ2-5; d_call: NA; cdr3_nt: TGTGCCTGGAGTGGATCCCGACTTGGGGCCCAAGAGACCCAGTACTTC; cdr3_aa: CAWSGSRLGAQETQYF
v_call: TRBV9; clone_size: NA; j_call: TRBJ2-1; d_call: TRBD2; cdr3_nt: TGTGCCAGCAGCGTAGGGGGTGGCGGGAGCCATGAGCAGTTCTTC; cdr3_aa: CASSVGGGGSHEQFF
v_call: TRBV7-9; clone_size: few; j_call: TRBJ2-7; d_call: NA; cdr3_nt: TGTGCCAGCAGCCCCCAAGGGCGGGTTGGGGAGCAGTACTTC; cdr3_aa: CASSPQGRVGEQYF
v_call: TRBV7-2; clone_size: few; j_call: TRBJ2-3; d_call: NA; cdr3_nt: TGTGCCAGCAGCTTAGCCTCCGGGGCGGGGCGCACAGATACGCAGTATTTT; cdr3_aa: CASSLASGAGRTDTQYF
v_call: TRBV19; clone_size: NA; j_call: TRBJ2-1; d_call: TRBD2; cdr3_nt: TGTGCCAGTAGTCCGAACGCGGGGGGCTCCTACAATGAGCAGTTCTTC; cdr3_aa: CASSPNAGGSYNEQFF
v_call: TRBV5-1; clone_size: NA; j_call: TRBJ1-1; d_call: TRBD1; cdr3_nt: TGCGCCAGCAGCGTGCAGACAGGGGGCTCGGAAGAAGCTTTCTTT; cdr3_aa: CASSVQTGGSEEAFF
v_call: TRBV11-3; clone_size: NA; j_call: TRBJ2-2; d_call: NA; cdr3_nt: TGTGCCAGCAGCTTAGATTTGGCCACCGGGGAGCTGTTTTTT; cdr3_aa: CASSLDLATGELFF
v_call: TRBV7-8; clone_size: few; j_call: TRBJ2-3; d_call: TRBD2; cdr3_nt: TGTGCCAGCAGCCCCCCCTTCCGGGAGGGCCTACATACGCAGTATTTT; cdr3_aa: CASSPPFREGLHTQYF
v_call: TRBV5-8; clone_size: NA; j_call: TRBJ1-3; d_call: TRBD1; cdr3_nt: TGTGCCAGCAGCACAGGGGACCTCTCTGGAAACACCATATATTTT; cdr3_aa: CASSTGDLSGNTIYF
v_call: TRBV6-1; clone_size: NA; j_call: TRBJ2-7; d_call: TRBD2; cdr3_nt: TGTGCCAGCAGTGAAGGGGAGGGGATGATGTACGAGCAGTACTTC; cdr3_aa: CASSEGEGMMYEQYF
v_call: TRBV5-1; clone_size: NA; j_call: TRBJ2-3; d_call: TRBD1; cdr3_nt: TGCGCCAGCAGCTGGGGACAGGGGACACCAGATACGCAGTATTTT; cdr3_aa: CASSWGQGTPDTQYF
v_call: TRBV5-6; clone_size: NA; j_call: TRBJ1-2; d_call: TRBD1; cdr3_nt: TGTGCCAGCAATGATCCGGCAGGGGGAAATAGGGGCGGCTACACCTTC; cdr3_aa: CASNDPAGGNRGGYTF
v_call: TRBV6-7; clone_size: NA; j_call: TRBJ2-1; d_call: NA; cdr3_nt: TGTGCCAGCAGTTACCTGTCCGGCGGAGAGATGTACAATGAGCAGTTCTTC; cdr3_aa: CASSYLSGGEMYNEQFF
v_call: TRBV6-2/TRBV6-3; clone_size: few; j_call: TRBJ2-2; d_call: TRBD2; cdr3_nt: TGTGCCAGCAGTGGGACTAGCGGGCGGAATAGAAACACCGGGGAGCTGTTTTTT; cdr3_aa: CASSGTSGRNRNTGELFF
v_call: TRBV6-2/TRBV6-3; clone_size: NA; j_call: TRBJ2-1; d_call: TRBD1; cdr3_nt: TGTGCCAGCAGGCCTCGGACAGGGGGCGATGAGCAGTTCTTC; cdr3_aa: CASRPRTGGDEQFF
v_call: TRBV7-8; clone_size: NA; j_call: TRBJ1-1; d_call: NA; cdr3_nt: TGTGCCAGCAGCTTTTCGACAGTGAACACTGAAGCTTTCTTT; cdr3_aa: CASSFSTVNTEAFF
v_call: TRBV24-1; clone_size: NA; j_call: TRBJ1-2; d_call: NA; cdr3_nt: TGTGCCACCAGTGAACGGGCGCAGGGGCCCTCCTATGGCTACACCTTC; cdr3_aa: CATSERAQGPSYGYTF
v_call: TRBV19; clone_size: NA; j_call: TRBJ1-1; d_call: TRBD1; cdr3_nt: TGTGCCAGTAGTCCATGGACAGGGGGAGACACTGAAGCTTTCTTT; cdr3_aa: CASSPWTGGDTEAFF
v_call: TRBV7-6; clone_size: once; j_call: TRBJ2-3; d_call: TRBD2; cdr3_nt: TGTGCCAGCAGCCCCTGGACTAGCGCTCATAGCACAGATACGCAGTATTTT; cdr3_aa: CASSPWTSAHSTDTQYF
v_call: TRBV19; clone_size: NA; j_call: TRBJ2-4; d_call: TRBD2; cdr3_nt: TGTGCCAGTAGTATCGCGGGAGTGGCCAAAAACATTCAGTACTTC; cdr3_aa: CASSIAGVAKNIQYF
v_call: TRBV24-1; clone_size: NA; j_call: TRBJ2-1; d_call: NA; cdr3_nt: TGTGCCACCAGTGACATCGGGACAGCGGGTGAGCAGTTCTTC; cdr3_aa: CATSDIGTAGEQFF
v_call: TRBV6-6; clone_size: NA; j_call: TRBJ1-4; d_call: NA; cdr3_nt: TGTGCCAGCAGTTACTCGACGGGATTCGAAAAACTGTTTTTT; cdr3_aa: CASSYSTGFEKLFF
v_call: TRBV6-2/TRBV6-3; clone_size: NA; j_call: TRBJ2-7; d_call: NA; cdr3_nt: TGTGCCAGCAGTCTATCTGCCTACGAGCAGTACTTC; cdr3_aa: CASSLSAYEQYF
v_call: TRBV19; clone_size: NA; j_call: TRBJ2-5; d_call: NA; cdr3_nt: TGTGCCAGTAGTGCCAATCGGGCAGGGATCCAAGAGACCCAGTACTTC; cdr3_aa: CASSANRAGIQETQYF
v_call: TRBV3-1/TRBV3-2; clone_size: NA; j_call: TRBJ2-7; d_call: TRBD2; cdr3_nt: TGTGCCAGCAGCCACACGGGACTAGCGGGAGGCTACGAGCAGTACTTC; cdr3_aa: CASSHTGLAGGYEQYF
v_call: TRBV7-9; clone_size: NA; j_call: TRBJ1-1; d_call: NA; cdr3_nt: TGTGCCAGCAGCACCCCAACAGGTCCTCTCGAAGCTTTCTTT; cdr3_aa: CASSTPTGPLEAFF
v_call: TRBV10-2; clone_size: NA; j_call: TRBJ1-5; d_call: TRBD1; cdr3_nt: TGCGCCACCAGACAGGGGGCGCGCAATCAGCCCCAGCATTTT; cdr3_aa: CATRQGARNQPQHF
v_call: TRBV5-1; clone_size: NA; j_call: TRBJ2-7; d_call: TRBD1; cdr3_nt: TGCGCCAGCAGCTTGGGGATCCTGACAGGGTCATGGTACGAGCAGTACTTC; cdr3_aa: CASSLGILTGSWYEQYF
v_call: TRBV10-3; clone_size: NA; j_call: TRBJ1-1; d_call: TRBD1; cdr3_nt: TGTGCCATCAGGGGACAGGCCTTCAACACTGAAGCTTTCTTT; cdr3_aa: CAIRGQAFNTEAFF
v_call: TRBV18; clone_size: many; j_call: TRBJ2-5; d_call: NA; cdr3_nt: TGTGCCAGCTCACCACAACAGGGAATTGCGGAGACCCAGTACTTC; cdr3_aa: CASSPQQGIAETQYF
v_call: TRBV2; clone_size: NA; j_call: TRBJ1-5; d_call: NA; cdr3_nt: TGTGCCAGCAGTGAGTCGAGGGTCGGTAATCAGCCCCAGCATTTT; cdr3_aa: CASSESRVGNQPQHF
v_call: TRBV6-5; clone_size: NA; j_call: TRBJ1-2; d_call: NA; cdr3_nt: TGTGCCAGCAGTTACTTGGGGCCGATGGGAGGCTACACCTTC; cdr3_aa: CASSYLGPMGGYTF
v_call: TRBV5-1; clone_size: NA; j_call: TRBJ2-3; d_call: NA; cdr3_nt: TGCGCCAGCAGCCCCGACAAGCCCCCAGATACGCAGTATTTT; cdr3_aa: CASSPDKPPDTQYF
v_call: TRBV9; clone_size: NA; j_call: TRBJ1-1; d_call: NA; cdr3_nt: TGTGCCAGCAGCGATGGGGCGTTCACTGAAGCTTTCTTT; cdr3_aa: CASSDGAFTEAFF
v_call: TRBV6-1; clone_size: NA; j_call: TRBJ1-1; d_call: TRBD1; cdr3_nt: TGTGCCAGCAGTGACGGGACAGGGGGCACTGAAGCTTTCTTT; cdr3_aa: CASSDGTGGTEAFF